This T cell receptor beta chain was captured by sequencing in a study of blood T cells in healthy people across ages. In the case of this clonotype: Antigen: not known.

Per-sample yields of isolated PBMCs were at least 6 million. This CDR3 is 17 amino acids long. Trimming shortened V by 1 base and J by 2 bases, and 17 bases separated the two germline ends. Germline V gene sequence: CDR1 MGHRA, CDR2 YSYEKL. For the second PCR, which ran for roughly 7 to 11 cycles, a sample-barcoded 5' primer and a J-beta primer mix were used. All samples yielded 3 million or more CDR3-containing paired-end reads. MiXCR, run by TCRdb on the 5' RACE reads, gives a single entry per CDR3 protein. The data hold approximately 730,000 distinct CDR3 sequences, with 50% to 65% observed a single time. Study-wide results and limits: Per million T cells, the diversity of TCR beta decreased roughly linearly as age advanced.

The chain carries TRBV4-1 and TRBJ1-2; D is undetermined. This clonotype was sampled from a man at least 80 years old in good health. Sequenced input: blood. The CDR3 is CASSQGGLGSRNYGYTF. DNA for the CDR3: TGCGCCAGCAGCCAAGGAGGCCTCGGATCTAGGAACTATGGCTACACCTTC.